A single sample is the source of the 8 T cell receptor beta chains below, sequenced in a study of T cell repertoires in cytomegalovirus infection. The antigens of these receptors remain unknown. TCRdb independently ran MiXCR on the reads; one entry per CDR3 protein. This table has about 700,000 distinct CDR3 sequences, 33% appearing once. Specimen: cultured PBMCs, collected from culture after CMV antigen stimulation. The receptors stem from a human donor in good health (CMV status not recorded). Some clones in this sample may be carry-over from other donors' samples.

The sample holds many counts of this clonotype. J is TRBJ2-7 and V is TRBV7-2, with 9 bases identical to TRBD2. Per germline, CDR1 SGHTA and CDR2 FQGNSA. This CDR3 region has 15 residues. Losses at the gene ends were 3 bases for V and 5 bases for J; bases not matched to a gene: 8. In DNA, the CDR3 is TGTGCCAGCAGCTTGCTAGCGGGAACAGCTCACGAGCAGTACTTC. Translated: CASSLLAGTAHEQYF.

V and J are TRBV4-2 and TRBJ2-7; D is possibly TRBD1 or TRBD2 (5 bases each). CDR3 size: 15 residues. V shed 3 bases and J shed 5 bases, with 17 bases lying between them. Germline V gives CDR1 LGHNA, CDR2 YNFKEQ. CDR3 amino acids: CASSHGPYLGDEQYF. CDR3 in DNA: TGTGCCAGCAGCCACGGTCCCTACCTGGGGGACGAGCAGTACTTC.

The J gene is TRBJ1-5, the V gene TRBV4-1; TRBD1 is a possible D gene (6 bases). V lost 0 bases, J lost 7 bases, and 13 bases lay in between. Germline lookup yields CDR1 MGHRA and CDR2 YSYEKL. The CDR3 is 15 amino acids. This CDR3 reads CASSQEGGAGQPQHF. For the CDR3, the DNA is TGCGCCAGCAGCCAAGAAGGGGGGGCTGGCCAGCCCCAGCATTTT.

Remarks on this clonotype: Here the CDR3 omits its conserved ending phenylalanine or tryptophan, so a read error is the likely source. In nucleotides, the CDR3 is TGTGCCAGCAGTGAAGCAACCGGAGTAATTAATCAGCCCCAGCATTTG. Translated, it gives CASSEATGVINQPQHL. The chain is built from TRBV2 and TRBJ1-5; D gene ambiguous. V was trimmed by 0 bases and J by 4 bases, leaving 13 bases between them. The CDR3 is 16 amino acids. The germline CDR1 and CDR2 sequences are SNHLY and FYNNEI.

This clonotype turned up a few times. The V and J genes are TRBV7-9 and TRBJ2-1, with D possibly matching TRBD2 (5 bases). The CDR3 has 17 amino acids. CDR1 and CDR2 (germline): SEHNR, FQNEAQ (reference sequence). V was clipped by 3 bases and J by 4 bases, with 19 bases between them. In DNA, the CDR3 is TGTGCCAGCAGCTTCCTCCGGAGTAGCGAAGAATACAATGAGCAGTTCTTC. Amino acid sequence: CASSFLRSSEEYNEQFF.

The chain employs TRBV6-2 or TRBV6-3 and TRBJ1-2; 7 nucleotides align to TRBD1. With 8 bases clipped from V and 8 bases from J, the junction kept 11 bases outside the gene matches. The CDR3 loop spans 13 amino acids. Germline V CDR1 and CDR2: MNHEY, SVGEGT. CDR3 DNA sequence: TGTGCCAGCCGGGACAGTGGGGTTTGGGGCTACACCTTC. This codes for CASRDSGVWGYTF.

This clonotype was counted many times. The rearrangement joins TRBV7-2 to TRBJ2-1, with TRBD2 matching over 16 bases. Unmatched junction bases numbered 9, after V lost 1 base and J lost 0 bases. Germline-derived CDR1 and CDR2 are SGHTA and FQGNSA. This CDR3 region has 21 residues. CDR3 residues: CASSLGGTSGRARSSYNEQFF. The CDR3 nucleotides read TGTGCCAGCAGCTTAGGAGGGACTAGCGGGAGGGCTCGGAGCTCCTACAATGAGCAGTTCTTC. Filled out from reference TRBV7-2 and TRBJ2-1, the complete variable domain reads GAGVSQSPSNKVTEKGKDVELRCDPISGHTALYWYRQSLGQGLEFLIYFQGNSAPDKSGLPSDRFSAERTGGSVSTLTIQRTQQEDSAVYLCASSLGGTSGRARSSYNEQFFGPGTRLTVL.

This clonotype was recorded at least ten times. The chain carries TRBV7-2 and TRBJ2-7, with TRBD2 matching over 11 bases. CDR1 SGHTA and CDR2 FQGNSA come from the germline V gene. V lost 2 bases to trimming and J lost 4 bases; unmatched junction nucleotides: 4. This CDR3 has 15 amino acids. The CDR3 DNA is TGTGCCAGCAGCTTAACTAGCGGGGGAACATACGAGCAGTACTTC. Translating gives CASSLTSGGTYEQYF.